This TCR beta chain derives from a study of T cells in tuberculosis. Remarks on this clone: Its antigen remains unknown.

Each donor contributed about 100,000 T cells on average, unsorted. The CDR3 runs 15 residues. Germline V CDR1 and CDR2: SGHVS, FQNEAQ. The V gene lost 5 bases and the J gene lost 7 bases, with 17 bases spanning the gap. Study conclusions and caveats: Smaller alpha distances in active tuberculosis partly reflected shorter CDR3-alpha lengths. GMM-specific TCRs were nearer to active tuberculosis alpha repertoires, suggesting expansion. GEM motif frequencies gave 55% to 75% accuracy; the GMM repertoire gave roughly 90%.

Some clones are missing from TCRdb's copy, which holds only in-frame ones; the method was immunoSEQ multiplex PCR. Among around 33,000 clones listed, roughly 90% were seen once. V and J are TRBV7-8 and TRBJ1-4; D is uncertain. This receptor was taken from a donor between 5 and 29 years old with latent tuberculosis or without tuberculosis infection. Some clones in this sample may be carry-over from other donors' samples. The sequenced sample consisted of PBMCs. The CDR3 here is CASSINSGSGEKLFF. CDR3 nucleotides: TGTGCCAGCAGCATAAACTCGGGGTCCGGTGAAAAACTGTTTTTT.